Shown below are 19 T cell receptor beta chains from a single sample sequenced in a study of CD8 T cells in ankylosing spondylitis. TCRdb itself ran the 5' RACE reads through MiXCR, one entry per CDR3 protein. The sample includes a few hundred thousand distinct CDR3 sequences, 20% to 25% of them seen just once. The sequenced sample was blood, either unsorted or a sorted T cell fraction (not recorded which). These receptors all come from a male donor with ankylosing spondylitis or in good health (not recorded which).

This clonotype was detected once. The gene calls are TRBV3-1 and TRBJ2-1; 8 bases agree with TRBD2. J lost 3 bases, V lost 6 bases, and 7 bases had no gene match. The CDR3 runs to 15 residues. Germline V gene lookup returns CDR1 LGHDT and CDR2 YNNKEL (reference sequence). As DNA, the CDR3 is TGTGCCAGCAGTCAGAGCGGGGGAGTCTACAATGAGCAGTTCTTC. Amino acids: CASSQSGGVYNEQFF.

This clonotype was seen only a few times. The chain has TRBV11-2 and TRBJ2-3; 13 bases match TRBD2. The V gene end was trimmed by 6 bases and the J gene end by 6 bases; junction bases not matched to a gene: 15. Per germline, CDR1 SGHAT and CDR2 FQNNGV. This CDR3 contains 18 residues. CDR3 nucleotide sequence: TGTGCCAGCAGGGGTGGGACTAGCGGGGCCCTTTCCTCCGATACGCAGTATTTT. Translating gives CASRGGTSGALSSDTQYF.

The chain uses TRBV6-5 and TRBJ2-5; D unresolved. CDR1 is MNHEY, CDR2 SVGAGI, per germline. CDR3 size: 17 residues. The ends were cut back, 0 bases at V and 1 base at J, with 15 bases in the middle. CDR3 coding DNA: TGTGCCAGCAGTTACTCGAGTTCTGATAGTATCCAAGAGACCCAGTACTTC. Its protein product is CASSYSSSDSIQETQYF.

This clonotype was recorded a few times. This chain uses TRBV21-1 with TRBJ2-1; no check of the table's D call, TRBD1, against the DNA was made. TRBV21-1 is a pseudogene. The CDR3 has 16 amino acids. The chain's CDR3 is CASSKVRVWAYNEQFF. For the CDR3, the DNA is TGTGCCAGCAGCAAAGTCAGGGTATGGGCCTACAATGAGCAGTTCTTC.

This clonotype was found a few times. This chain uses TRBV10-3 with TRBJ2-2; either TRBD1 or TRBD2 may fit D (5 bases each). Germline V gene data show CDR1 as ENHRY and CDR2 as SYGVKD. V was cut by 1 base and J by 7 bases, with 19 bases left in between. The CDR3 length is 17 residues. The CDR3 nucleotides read TGTGCCATCAGTGAGTTGGAAGGGACCGATCTTATCGGGGAGCTGTTTTTT. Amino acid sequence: CAISELEGTDLIGELFF.

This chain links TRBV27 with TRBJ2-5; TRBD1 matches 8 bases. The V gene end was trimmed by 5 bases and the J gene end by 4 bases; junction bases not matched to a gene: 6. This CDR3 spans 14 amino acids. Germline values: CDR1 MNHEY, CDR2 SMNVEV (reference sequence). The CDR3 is CASSDGTGGETQYF. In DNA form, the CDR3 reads TGTGCCAGCAGTGATGGTACAGGGGGAGAGACCCAGTACTTC.

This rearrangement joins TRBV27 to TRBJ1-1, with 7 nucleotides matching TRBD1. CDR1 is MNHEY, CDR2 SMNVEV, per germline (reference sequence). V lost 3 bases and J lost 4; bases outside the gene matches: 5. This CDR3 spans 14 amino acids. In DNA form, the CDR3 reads TGTGCCAGCAGTTTGCAGGGGGTGGGCACTGAAGCTTTCTTT. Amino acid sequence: CASSLQGVGTEAFF.

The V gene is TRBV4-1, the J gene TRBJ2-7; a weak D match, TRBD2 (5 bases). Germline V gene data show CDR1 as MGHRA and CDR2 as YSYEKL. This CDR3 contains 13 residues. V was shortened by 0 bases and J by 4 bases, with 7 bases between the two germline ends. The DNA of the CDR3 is TGCGCCAGCAGCCAAGAGAGCGGTTACGAGCAGTACTTC. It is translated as CASSQESGYEQYF.

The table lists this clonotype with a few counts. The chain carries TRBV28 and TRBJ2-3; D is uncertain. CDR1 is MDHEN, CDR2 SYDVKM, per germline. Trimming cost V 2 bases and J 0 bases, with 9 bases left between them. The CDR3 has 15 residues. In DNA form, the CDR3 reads TGTGCCAGCAGTTTAGTAAACCCTAGCACAGATACGCAGTATTTT. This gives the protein CASSLVNPSTDTQYF. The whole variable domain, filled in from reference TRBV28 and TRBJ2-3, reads DVKVTQSSRYLVKRTGEKVFLECVQDMDHENMFWYRQDPGLGLRLIYFSYDVKMKEKGDIPEGYSVSREKKERFSLILESASTNQTSMYLCASSLVNPSTDTQYFGPGTRLTVL.

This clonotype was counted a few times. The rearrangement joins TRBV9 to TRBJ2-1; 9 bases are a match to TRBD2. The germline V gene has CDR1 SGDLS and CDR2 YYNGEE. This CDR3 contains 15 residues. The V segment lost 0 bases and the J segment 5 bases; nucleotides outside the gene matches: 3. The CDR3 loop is CASSVASGGNNEQFF. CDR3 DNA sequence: TGTGCCAGCAGCGTAGCCAGCGGGGGGAACAATGAGCAGTTCTTC.

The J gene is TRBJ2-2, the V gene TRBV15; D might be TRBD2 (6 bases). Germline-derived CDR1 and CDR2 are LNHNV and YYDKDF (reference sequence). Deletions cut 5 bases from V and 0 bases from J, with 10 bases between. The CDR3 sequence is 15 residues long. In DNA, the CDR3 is TGTGCCACCAGCTCCGCGGGGCCGAACACCGGGGAGCTGTTTTTT. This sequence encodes CATSSAGPNTGELFF. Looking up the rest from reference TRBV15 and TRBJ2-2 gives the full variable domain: DAMVIQNPRYQVTQFGKPVTLSCSQTLNHNVMYWYQQKSSQAPKLLFHYYDKDFNNEADTPDNFQSRRPNTSFCFLDIRSPGLGDTAMYLCATSSAGPNTGELFFGEGSRLTVL.

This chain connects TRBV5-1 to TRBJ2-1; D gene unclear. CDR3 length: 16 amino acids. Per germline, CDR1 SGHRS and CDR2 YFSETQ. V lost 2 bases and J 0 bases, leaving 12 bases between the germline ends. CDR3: CASSLAQVSSYNEQFF. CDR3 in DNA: TGCGCCAGCAGCTTAGCTCAGGTGAGCTCCTACAATGAGCAGTTCTTC.

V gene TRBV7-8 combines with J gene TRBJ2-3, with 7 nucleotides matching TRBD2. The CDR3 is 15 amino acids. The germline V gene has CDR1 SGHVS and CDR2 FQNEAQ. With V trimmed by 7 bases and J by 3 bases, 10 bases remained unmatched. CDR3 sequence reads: CASNPFGGGTDTQYF. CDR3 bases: TGTGCCAGCAACCCTTTTGGGGGGGGGACAGATACGCAGTATTTT.

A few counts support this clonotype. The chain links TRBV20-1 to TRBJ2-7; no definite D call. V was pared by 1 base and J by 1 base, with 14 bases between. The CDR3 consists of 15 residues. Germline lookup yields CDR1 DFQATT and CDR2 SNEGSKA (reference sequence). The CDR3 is CSARGITVPSYEQYF. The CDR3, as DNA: TGCAGTGCTAGAGGGATAACCGTTCCGTCCTACGAGCAGTACTTC.

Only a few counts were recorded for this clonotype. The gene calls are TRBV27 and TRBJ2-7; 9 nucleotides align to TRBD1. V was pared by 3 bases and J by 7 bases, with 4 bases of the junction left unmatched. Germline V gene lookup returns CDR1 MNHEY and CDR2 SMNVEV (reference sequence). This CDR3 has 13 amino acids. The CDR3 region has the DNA TGTGCCAGCAGTTTCTCGGACAGGGGTGAGCAGTACTTC. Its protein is CASSFSDRGEQYF.

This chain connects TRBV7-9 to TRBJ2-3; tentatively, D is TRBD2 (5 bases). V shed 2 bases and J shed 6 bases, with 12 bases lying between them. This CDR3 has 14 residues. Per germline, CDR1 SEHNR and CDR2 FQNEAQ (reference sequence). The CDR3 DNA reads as TGTGCCAGCAGCTTATTGTTCGGAGGCGATACGCAGTATTTT. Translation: CASSLLFGGDTQYF.

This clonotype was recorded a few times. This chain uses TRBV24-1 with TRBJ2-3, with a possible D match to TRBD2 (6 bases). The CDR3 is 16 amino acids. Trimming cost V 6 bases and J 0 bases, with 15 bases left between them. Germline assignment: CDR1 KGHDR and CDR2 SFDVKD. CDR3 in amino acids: CATSPDSGPSTDTQYF. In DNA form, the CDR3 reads TGTGCCACCAGTCCTGATAGCGGACCTAGCACAGATACGCAGTATTTT.

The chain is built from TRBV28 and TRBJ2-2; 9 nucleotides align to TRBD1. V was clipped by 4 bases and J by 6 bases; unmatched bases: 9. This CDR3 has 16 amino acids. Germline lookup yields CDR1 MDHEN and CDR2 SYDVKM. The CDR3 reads CASSSSGTGMAGELFF. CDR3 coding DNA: TGTGCCAGCAGTTCCTCCGGGACAGGGATGGCCGGGGAGCTGTTTTTT.

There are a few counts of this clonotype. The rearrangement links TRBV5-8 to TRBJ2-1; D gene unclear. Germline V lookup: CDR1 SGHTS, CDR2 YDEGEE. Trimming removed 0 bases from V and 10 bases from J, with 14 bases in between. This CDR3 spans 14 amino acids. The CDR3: CASSLGTIGSEQFF. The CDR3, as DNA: TGTGCCAGCAGCTTGGGGACCATTGGGTCCGAGCAGTTCTTC.